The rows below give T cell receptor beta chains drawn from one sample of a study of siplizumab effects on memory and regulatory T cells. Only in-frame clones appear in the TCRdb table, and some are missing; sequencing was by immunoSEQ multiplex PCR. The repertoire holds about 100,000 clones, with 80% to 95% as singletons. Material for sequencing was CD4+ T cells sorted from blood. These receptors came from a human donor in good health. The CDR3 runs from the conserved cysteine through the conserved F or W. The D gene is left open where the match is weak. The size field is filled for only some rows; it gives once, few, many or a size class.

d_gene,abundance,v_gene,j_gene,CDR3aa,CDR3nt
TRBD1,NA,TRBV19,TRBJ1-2,CASSVRTGNGDGYTF,TGTGCCAGTAGTGTCCGGACAGGGAACGGGGATGGCTACACCTTC
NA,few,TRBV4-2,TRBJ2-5,CASSQLRGAGEETQYF,TGTGCCAGCAGCCAATTACGGGGGGCGGGGGAGGAGACCCAGTACTTC
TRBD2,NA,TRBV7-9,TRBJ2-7,CASSFFAGGGEQYF,TGTGCCAGCAGCTTCTTCGCGGGAGGTGGCGAGCAGTACTTC
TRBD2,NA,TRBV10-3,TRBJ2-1,CAIKASGSGDEQFF,TGTGCCATCAAGGCTAGCGGGAGTGGGGATGAGCAGTTCTTC
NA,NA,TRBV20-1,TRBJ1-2,CSARPSYGYTF,TGCAGTGCTAGACCATCCTATGGCTACACCTTC
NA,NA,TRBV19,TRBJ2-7,CASSIVGSRAEQYF,TGTGCCAGTAGTATAGTTGGGAGTAGGGCCGAGCAGTACTTC
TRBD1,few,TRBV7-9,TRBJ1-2,CASSLTASRGTGGYTF,TGTGCCAGCAGCTTAACCGCCTCGAGGGGGACAGGTGGCTACACCTTC
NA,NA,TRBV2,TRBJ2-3,CASSELGPIRTDTQYF,TGTGCCAGCAGTGAATTGGGGCCTATTCGGACAGATACGCAGTATTTT
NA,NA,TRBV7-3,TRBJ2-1,CASSLKAPFSSYNEQFF,TGTGCCAGCAGCTTAAAGGCCCCCTTCAGCTCCTACAATGAGCAGTTCTTC
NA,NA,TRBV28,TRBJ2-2,CASRVGGSGELFF,TGTGCCAGCAGGGTGGGGGGTTCTGGGGAGCTGTTTTTT
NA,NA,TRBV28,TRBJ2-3,CASRHRVPFTDTQYF,TGTGCCAGCAGACACAGGGTTCCCTTCACAGATACGCAGTATTTT
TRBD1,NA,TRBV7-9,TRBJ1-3,CASRSQGLPSGNTIYF,TGTGCCAGCAGATCACAGGGGTTGCCCTCTGGAAACACCATATATTTT
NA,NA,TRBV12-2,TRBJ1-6,CASRLVITGQGNSPLHF,TGTGCAAGTCGCTTAGTAATAACGGGACAGGGTAATTCACCCCTCCACTTT
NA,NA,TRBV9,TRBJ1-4,CASSAGVREKLFF,TGTGCCAGCTCCGCCGGGGTCCGCGAAAAACTGTTTTTT